Below, 31 T cell receptor beta chains from the same sample are listed, as sequenced in a study of blood T cells in healthy people across ages. Through a sample-barcoded 5' primer and a J-beta primer mix, a second PCR was run for roughly 7 to 11 cycles. TCRdb redid the calling of the 5' RACE reads with MiXCR, one entry per CDR3 protein. The data contain about 680,000 distinct CDR3 sequences, roughly 49% of them singletons. Sequencing was carried out using blood. These receptors were taken from a woman in her sixties or seventies in good health.

The rearrangement uses TRBV6-1 and TRBJ2-3, with 7 bases identical to TRBD1. The V and J ends lost 6 bases and 2 bases, in that order; junction bases with no gene match: 8. From germline, CDR1 is MNHNS and CDR2 SASEGT. This CDR3 contains 15 residues. The CDR3 loop reads CASRPTTGYTDTQYF. CDR3 in DNA: TGTGCCAGCAGACCGACGACAGGGTACACAGATACGCAGTATTTT.

The genes are TRBV28 and TRBJ2-5, with D perhaps given as TRBD1 or TRBD2 (5 bases each). This CDR3 is built from 15 residues. V dropped 2 bases and J dropped 4 bases, with 14 bases sitting between them. The germline V gene encodes CDR1 MDHEN and CDR2 SYDVKM. CDR3 residues: CASSLATRGGETQYF. The CDR3 bases are TGTGCCAGCAGTTTAGCAACTAGGGGCGGAGAGACCCAGTACTTC. The full variable domain, with the rest looked up from reference TRBV28 and TRBJ2-5, is DVKVTQSSRYLVKRTGEKVFLECVQDMDHENMFWYRQDPGLGLRLIYFSYDVKMKEKGDIPEGYSVSREKKERFSLILESASTNQTSMYLCASSLATRGGETQYFGPGTRLLVL.

CDR3 nucleotide sequence: TGTGCCAGCAGTTTGGGGCCGGGACAGGGGTCACGTTTTGATGGCTACACCTTC. It yields the protein CASSLGPGQGSRFDGYTF. This rearrangement joins TRBV6-4 to TRBJ1-2, with 10 bases lining up with TRBD1. CDR1 MRHNA and CDR2 SNTAGT come from the germline V gene. The CDR3 runs 18 residues. The ends lost 5 bases at V and 6 bases at J; junction bases unmatched: 18.

This clonotype was observed a few times. The chain uses TRBV15 and TRBJ2-5; TRBD1 aligns across 7 bases. The end of the DNA aligns better with TRBJ2-7, so the J call may be wrong. The CDR3 runs 13 residues. Germline CDR1 and CDR2: LNHNV and YYDKDF (reference sequence). CDR3 sequence reads: CATRLTGTYEQYF. The CDR3 DNA reads TGTGCCACCAGGCTGACAGGGACCTACGAGCAGTACTTC.

This clonotype was observed a handful of times. The rearrangement uses TRBV25-1 and TRBJ2-3, with no clear D. Trimming stripped 8 bases from V and 6 bases from J, with 9 bases between. Germline CDR1 and CDR2: MGHDK and SYGVNS. The CDR3 totals 11 residues. CDR3 sequence reads: CASGSWDTQYF. The DNA for the CDR3 is TGTGCCAGCGGCTCGTGGGATACGCAGTATTTT.

V and J are TRBV7-2 and TRBJ1-6, with D maybe TRBD1 (5 bases). The length of the CDR3 is 14 residues. The V gene's germline CDR1 is SGHTA and CDR2 FQGNSA. Trimming cost V 2 bases and J 10 bases, with 12 bases left between them. Here the CDR3 reads CASSLTREFSPLHF. CDR3 in DNA: TGTGCCAGCAGCTTAACCAGGGAATTCTCACCCCTCCACTTT.

V is TRBV25-1 and J is TRBJ2-1, with 11 bases fitting TRBD2. Germline V gene sequence: CDR1 MGHDK, CDR2 SYGVNS. The CDR3 length is 17 residues. With 5 bases clipped from V and 5 bases from J, the junction kept 11 bases outside the gene matches. In DNA, the CDR3 is TGTGCCAGCAGTATTCGGACTAGCGGGTCGGTCCACAATGAGCAGTTCTTC. It is translated as CASSIRTSGSVHNEQFF.

This clonotype has only a few counts. V and J are TRBV10-3 and TRBJ1-2; no reliable D call. The V end was cut by 0 bases, the J end by 4 bases, with 12 bases between. CDR3 length equals 15 residues. Germline V gene lookup returns CDR1 ENHRY and CDR2 SYGVKD. CDR3 coding DNA: TGTGCCATCAGTGAGTCAAGTGAGGAATTCTATGGCTACACCTTC. It codes for CAISESSEEFYGYTF.

This clonotype was picked up a small number of times. The chain is built from TRBV3-1 and TRBJ2-5; D is ambiguous. The CDR3 runs to 16 residues. Trimming cost V 0 bases and J 1 base, with 12 bases left between them. The germline V gene encodes CDR1 LGHDT and CDR2 YNNKEL (reference sequence). The chain's CDR3 is CASSQEWSVGQETQYF. Written as DNA, the CDR3 is TGTGCCAGCAGCCAAGAGTGGTCCGTGGGCCAAGAGACCCAGTACTTC.

Notes on this clonotype: The junction and the germline gene differ at one end; a read error may be behind it. This rearrangement joins TRBV20-1 to TRBJ2-1; unclear D gene. The CDR3 sequence is 14 residues long. Germline CDR1 DFQATT, CDR2 SNEGSKA (reference sequence). In DNA, the CDR3 is TGCAGGGCTAGAGACACAAGTGGTTACAATGAGCAGTTCTTC. The encoded protein is CRARDTSGYNEQFF.

Only a few counts were recorded for this clonotype. This could be a read error, since a much larger clone is one nucleotide away. The J gene is TRBJ2-7, the V gene TRBV20-1; TRBD2 matches 7 bases. Germline V gene data show CDR1 as DFQATT and CDR2 as SNEGSKA (reference sequence). The V segment lost 1 base and the J segment 7 bases; nucleotides outside the gene matches: 13. This CDR3 region has 15 residues. The CDR3 DNA reads as TGCAGTGCTAGAGCTTCCGGGACTACCTTCAATGAGCAGTACTTC. Amino acid sequence: CSARASGTTFNEQYF.

This chain links TRBV20-1 with TRBJ2-1; D perhaps matches TRBD2 (7 bases). The J call may be wrong; the DNA end is better matched by TRBJ2-7. The germline gives CDR1 DFQATT, CDR2 SNEGSKA (reference sequence). The CDR3 covers 14 residues. CDR3 sequence reads: CSARAGGSYNEQYF. CDR3 nucleotides: TGCAGTGCTAGAGCGGGGGGCTCCTACAATGAGCAGTACTTC.

The chain uses TRBV2 and TRBJ2-1; perhaps TRBD1 as D (5 bases). CDR3 length: 13 amino acids. CDR1 SNHLY and CDR2 FYNNEI come from the germline V gene. Trimming took off 2 bases at V and 10 bases at J, with 12 bases between the two ends. CDR3 nucleotides: TGTGCCAGCAGTGAATGGGAATCAGGGGAGCAGTTCTTC. Encoded protein: CASSEWESGEQFF. Full variable domain (outside the CDR3, taken from reference TRBV2 and TRBJ2-1): EPEVTQTPSHQVTQMGQEVILRCVPISNHLYFYWYRQILGQKVEFLVSFYNNEISEKSEIFDDQFSVERPDGSNFTLKIRSTKLEDSAMYFCASSEWESGEQFFGPGTRLTVL.

This clonotype was recorded a few times. The CDR3 region has the DNA TGTGCCAGCAGTTTGGCTAACATTCAGTACTTC. Translated, it gives CASSLANIQYF. The chain recombines TRBV6-2 or TRBV6-3 with TRBJ2-4; D ambiguous. This CDR3 is built from 11 residues. Trimming removed 4 bases from V and 7 bases from J, with 5 bases in between. The germline gives CDR1 MNHEY, CDR2 SVGEGT.

The V and J genes are TRBV28 and TRBJ2-5; D possibly corresponds to TRBD2 (7 bases). The tail of the sequence fits TRBJ2-7 better, so the J call may be wrong. CDR1 is MDHEN and CDR2 is SYDVKM in the germline V gene. This CDR3 contains 16 residues. The CDR3 reads CASSPPPRGGKYEQYF. For the CDR3, the DNA is TGTGCCAGCAGTCCACCCCCCAGGGGAGGGAAATACGAGCAGTACTTC.

The rearrangement joins TRBV12-3 or TRBV12-4 to TRBJ1-5; D not certain. The V gene lost 2 bases and the J gene lost 3 bases, with 2 bases spanning the gap. CDR3 length: 12 residues. The CDR3: CASSLTNQPQHF. For the CDR3, the DNA is TGTGCCAGCAGTTTAACCAATCAGCCCCAGCATTTT.

The gene calls are TRBV28 and TRBJ2-3; 7 positions match TRBD2. Trimming removed 7 bases from V and 6 bases from J; junction bases left unmatched: 7. Germline values: CDR1 MDHEN, CDR2 SYDVKM. This CDR3 is built from 13 residues. The CDR3 region is CASKGLGVDTQYF. The CDR3 region has the DNA TGTGCCAGCAAAGGACTAGGGGTTGATACGCAGTATTTT.

This clonotype has at least ten counts. The chain couples TRBV7-3 to TRBJ2-1; D gene uncertain. The germline V gene encodes CDR1 SGHTA and CDR2 FQGTGA. The CDR3 loop spans 12 amino acids. Deletions cut 5 bases from V and 8 bases from J, with 10 bases between. CDR3 DNA sequence: TGTGCCAGCAGCCCCAATACCGATGAGCAGTTCTTC. It codes for CASSPNTDEQFF.

V usage is TRBV12-3 or TRBV12-4 and J usage is TRBJ1-3; D remains ambiguous. The CDR3 is 12 residues long. Trimming cost V 10 bases and J 0 bases, with 7 bases left between them. CDR3 nucleotides: TGTGCCACCGCCCCCTCTGGAAACACCATATATTTT. This codes for CATAPSGNTIYF.

V usage is TRBV12-3 or TRBV12-4 and J usage is TRBJ2-5; TRBD2 matches 12 bases. Matching the DNA end better, TRBJ2-7 makes the J call doubtful. CDR3 length equals 19 residues. In nucleotides, the CDR3 is TGTGCCAGCAGTTTAGAGGGCAGACTAGCGGGAGCGGTGGTTTACGAGCAGTACTTC. It translates to CASSLEGRLAGAVVYEQYF.

This rearrangement joins TRBV6-2 or TRBV6-3 to TRBJ2-5, with 13 positions matching TRBD2. Germline V gives CDR1 MNHEY, CDR2 SVGEGT. The CDR3 is 17 amino acids. J was trimmed by 2 bases and V by 5 bases; bases with no gene match: 8. CDR3 amino acids: CASSPGLAGRGQETQYF. The CDR3 bases are TGTGCCAGCAGTCCGGGACTAGCGGGAAGGGGGCAAGAGACCCAGTACTTC.

The CDR3 nucleotides are TGTGCCAGCAGCCCTAGCGGAGGGGAGACCCAGTACTTC. Translating gives CASSPSGGETQYF. The chain joins TRBV7-3 to TRBJ2-5; TRBD2 matches at 7 bases. In germline, CDR1 is SGHTA, CDR2 FQGTGA. The CDR3 length is 13 residues. The V and J ends lost 5 bases and 5 bases, in that order; junction bases with no gene match: 5.

This chain connects TRBV12-3 or TRBV12-4 to TRBJ2-4, with TRBD1 matching 9 bases. The length of the CDR3 is 14 residues. J lost 4 bases, V lost 7 bases, and 5 bases had no gene match. This CDR3 is CASKHRGRKNIQYF. For the CDR3, the DNA is TGTGCCAGCAAACACAGGGGGCGAAAAAACATTCAGTACTTC.

The chain joins TRBV12-3 or TRBV12-4 to TRBJ2-7; D call uncertain. The J call may be mistaken, given a closer DNA end match to TRBJ2-5. CDR3 length equals 16 residues. The CDR3 spells CASSEASAPTKETQYF. CDR3 bases: TGTGCCAGCTCAGAGGCTTCGGCCCCGACAAAAGAGACCCAGTACTTC.

The genes are TRBV20-1 and TRBJ2-5; D might be TRBD1 (6 bases). With 3 bases removed from V and 2 bases from J, the gap between germline ends came to 16 bases. The V gene's germline CDR1 is DFQATT and CDR2 SNEGSKA (reference sequence). This CDR3 comprises 15 residues. CDR3: CSARLTGFRQETQYF. The CDR3 region has the DNA TGCAGTGCTAGGCTCACAGGGTTTCGACAAGAGACCCAGTACTTC.

The chain recombines TRBV12-3 or TRBV12-4 with TRBJ2-7; a weak D match, TRBD2 (7 bases). V was shortened by 3 bases and J by 6 bases, with 18 bases between the two germline ends. The CDR3 spans 15 residues. The CDR3 loop reads CASSLGRGGRLEQYF. The CDR3 DNA reads as TGTGCCAGCAGTTTGGGCAGGGGAGGGAGGCTCGAGCAGTACTTC.

V usage is TRBV12-3 or TRBV12-4 and J usage is TRBJ2-1; TRBD2 is a possible D gene (7 bases). This CDR3 region has 15 residues. Trimming pared 5 bases from V and 1 base from J, leaving 12 bases between. This chain's CDR3 is CASSRGAYSYNEQFF. The CDR3 region has the DNA TGTGCCAGCAGTCGGGGGGCATATTCCTACAATGAGCAGTTCTTC.

This clonotype was observed a handful of times. The chain employs TRBV5-1 and TRBJ2-1; a possible D gene is TRBD2 (6 bases). In germline, CDR1 is SGHRS, CDR2 YFSETQ. The CDR3 has 15 amino acids. V shed 2 bases and J shed 6 bases, with 15 bases lying between them. The CDR3 loop reads CASSLGSSVGNEQFF. CDR3 in DNA: TGCGCCAGCAGCTTAGGGTCTAGCGTGGGCAATGAGCAGTTCTTC.

As regards this clonotype: A much larger clone lies a single base off, so this may be a read error. This chain connects TRBV25-1 to TRBJ1-1; no firm D call. CDR1 MGHDK and CDR2 SYGVNS come from the germline V gene. This CDR3 contains 13 residues. Trimming removed 6 bases from V and 1 base from J, with 9 bases in between. CDR3 residues: CASSQDTNTEAFF. The CDR3 nucleotides read TGTGCCAGCAGCCAAGACACGAACACTGAAGCTTTCTTT.

At least ten counts were recorded for this clonotype. The J gene is TRBJ2-1, the V gene TRBV20-1; 11 bases fit TRBD2. Losses at the gene ends were 2 bases for V and 5 bases for J; bases not matched to a gene: 17. Germline-derived CDR1 and CDR2 are DFQATT and SNEGSKA (reference sequence). The CDR3 consists of 19 residues. CDR3 sequence (DNA): TGCAGTGCTAGATCATTGACTAGCGGGATCCCCGGGTCACACAATGAGCAGTTCTTC. It codes for CSARSLTSGIPGSHNEQFF.

The V and J genes are TRBV10-3 and TRBJ2-5; D unresolved. V was clipped by 0 bases and J by 1 base, with 9 bases between them. This CDR3 has 15 residues. Germline V CDR1 and CDR2: ENHRY, SYGVKD. CDR3 residues: CAISESKVVQETQYF. The CDR3 nucleotides read TGTGCCATCAGTGAGTCGAAGGTGGTCCAAGAGACCCAGTACTTC.